This T cell receptor (beta chain) came from a study of T cell responses to AZD1222 COVID-19 vaccine. Study-wide findings and caveats: Two AZD1222 administrations were followed by greater Spike-specific TCR breadth and depth. Females made up more of the donors, who were largely white British, and clonal diversity may have come out too low. Repertoires were obtained solely post-peak T cell response.

To note about this clone: Its antigen is not known.

Some clones are missing from TCRdb's copy, which holds only in-frame ones; the method was immunoSEQ multiplex PCR. The sample includes around 140,000 clones, about 92% seen only once; the top ten take around 3.3%. The length of the CDR3 is 16 residues. With 0 bases clipped from V and 1 base from J, the junction kept 4 bases outside the gene matches. Germline CDR1 is KGHSH and CDR2 is LQKENI. The sequence derives from an adult who received the AZD1222 COVID-19 vaccine. The sequencing here drew on peripheral blood, taken 28 days after the second AZD1222 dose. The J gene is TRBJ1-2, the V gene TRBV18; 8 nucleotides match TRBD1. The CDR3 DNA reads as TGTGCCAGCTCACCACCGGGACAGGCAATTAACTATGGCTACACCTTC. This codes for CASSPPGQAINYGYTF.